A selection of T cell receptor beta chains follows, all from one sample in a study of T cells in Graves' hyperthyroidism and ophthalmopathy. TCRdb analysed the multiplex PCR reads with MiXCR anew, one entry per CDR3 protein. The sample holds about 540,000 distinct CDR3 sequences, about half seen once. The sequencing input was peripheral blood or thyroid tissue (not recorded which). The receptors shown here come from a woman aged 18 to 35 with Graves' hyperthyroidism. The CDR3 runs from the conserved cysteine through the conserved F or W. A D gene is named only where the DNA matches it firmly. Part of the rows lack a size; the others show once, few, many or a class for expanded clones.

cdr3_nt | cdr3_aa | j_call | v_call | clone_size | d_call
TGTGCCAGCAGCTTGTGGACTCGCTCCCCCCACTACAATGAGCAGTTCTTC | CASSLWTRSPHYNEQFF | TRBJ2-1 | TRBV7-9 | . | .
TGTGCCATCTCCCCGGGACTAGCGGGAGACCAAGAGACCCAGTACTTC | CAISPGLAGDQETQYF | TRBJ2-5 | TRBV10-3 | . | TRBD2
TGTGCCAGCAGCTTTGATATGACGGGGGGCACAGATACGCAGTATTTT | CASSFDMTGGTDTQYF | TRBJ2-3 | TRBV7-3 | . | .
TGCGCCAGCAGCTTGGTTCAGCTTAACGAGCAGTACTTC | CASSLVQLNEQYF | TRBJ2-7 | TRBV5-1 | . | .
TGCAGCGTCCAAACAGTCGGAGGGTTCGAGTATGGCTACACCTTC | CSVQTVGGFEYGYTF | TRBJ1-2 | TRBV29-1 | . | .
TGCAGTGCTAGTCTGGGCTCGCCCTACGAGCAGTACTTC | CSASLGSPYEQYF | TRBJ2-7 | TRBV20-1 | . | .
TGTGCCAGCAGCCCGAGACCGACGGGGACCCAAGAGACCCAGTACTTC | CASSPRPTGTQETQYF | TRBJ2-5 | TRBV7-9 | . | .
TGCAGCGTACTGACTAGCGGGAGATCGGGCGAGCAGTACTTC | CSVLTSGRSGEQYF | TRBJ2-7 | TRBV29-1 | few | TRBD2
TGCAGTGCTAGAGACATCCGTTCCCGAGAGACCCAGTACTTC | CSARDIRSRETQYF | TRBJ2-5 | TRBV20-1 | . | .
TGTGCCAGCAGCTTGTTCGGGAGGGACTACGAGCAGTACTTC | CASSLFGRDYEQYF | TRBJ2-7 | TRBV5-6 | . | TRBD2
TGTGCCAGCAGCGAAACGTGGGGTGAGACCTTC | CASSETWGETF | TRBJ1-2 | TRBV7-9 | once | .
TGTGCCAGCAGCGTGACACATTCACCTGGCTACACCTTC | CASSVTHSPGYTF | TRBJ1-2 | TRBV5-6 | few | .
TGTGCCAGCAGCGGGGAATTCAGGGGTCTTGAAGCTTTCTTT | CASSGEFRGLEAFF | TRBJ1-1 | TRBV2 | . | .
TGTGCCAGCAGCAGGGGGTGGCCAGATACGCAGTACTTC | CASSRGWPDTQYF | TRBJ2-5 | TRBV6-5 | . | TRBD1
TGTGCCAGCAGTCCCTGGACTAGCAAAGAGACCCAGTACTTC | CASSPWTSKETQYF | TRBJ2-5 | TRBV2 | few | TRBD2
TGCAGCGTTGGACAGGGTTTCGAGCAGTACTTC | CSVGQGFEQYF | TRBJ2-7 | TRBV29-1 | many | TRBD1
TGTGCCAGCACCCACGGGGGGCAGGGTATGCCCCAGCATTTT | CASTHGGQGMPQHF | TRBJ1-5 | TRBV10-3 | few | .
TGCAGTGCCCCACGGGAGCCCACCTACGAGCAGTACTTC | CSAPREPTYEQYF | TRBJ2-7 | TRBV20-1 | . | .
TGCAGTGCTAGAGATTTGAGACTAGCGGGAGTTTCCGAGCAGTACTTC | CSARDLRLAGVSEQYF | TRBJ2-7 | TRBV20-1 | . | TRBD2
TGTGCCAGCAGGATGGCGGGAGGGCCGGGGACTACCTACGAGCAGTACTTC | CASRMAGGPGTTYEQYF | TRBJ2-7 | TRBV7-9 | . | TRBD2
TGTGCCACCGAGGGGGACACTGAAGCTTTCTTT | CATEGDTEAFF | TRBJ1-1 | TRBV24-1 | . | .
TGTGCCAGTAGAGACAGGGGTGAAGCTTTCTTT | CASRDRGEAFF | TRBJ1-1 | TRBV19 | . | TRBD1
TGTGCCAGTAACCCGAACAGGGGGGATTCACCCCTCCACTTT | CASNPNRGDSPLHF | TRBJ1-6 | TRBV19 | . | TRBD1
TGTGCCATCAGTCGAGCAGAGACAGATACGCAGTATTTT | CAISRAETDTQYF | TRBJ2-3 | TRBV10-3 | once | .
TGTGCCAGCCGAGGGGTCTTCCAAGAGACCCAGTACTTC | CASRGVFQETQYF | TRBJ2-5 | TRBV7-2 | few | .
TGTGCCAGCAGCGTCGGGACTACCACAGATACGCAGTATTTT | CASSVGTTTDTQYF | TRBJ2-3 | TRBV2 | . | TRBD2
TGTGCCAGCAGCTTACCGGCAGGGTCGGAAAAACTGTTTTTT | CASSLPAGSEKLFF | TRBJ1-4 | TRBV7-4 | . | .
TGTGCCATCAGTGATCCACTGACGGGGGGCAGCGACTATGGCTACACCTTC | CAISDPLTGGSDYGYTF | TRBJ1-2 | TRBV10-3 | many | .
TGCAGCGCACAGTCCGGGACAACCTCTCCCGAGCAGTACTTC | CSAQSGTTSPEQYF | TRBJ2-7 | TRBV29-1 | once | .
TGTGCCAGCACGGCCGACAGGGGCAGGTCCGAGCAGTACTTC | CASTADRGRSEQYF | TRBJ2-7 | TRBV6-5 | . | TRBD1
TGTGCCAGCAGTACAACAAAAGGACCGGGACAGGGACCCTACGAGCAGTACTTC | CASSTTKGPGQGPYEQYF | TRBJ2-7 | TRBV2 | . | TRBD1
TGTGCCACCAGTGATCCTACTAGCGGGAGTCGCAATGAGCAGTTCTTC | CATSDPTSGSRNEQFF | TRBJ2-1 | TRBV24-1 | once | TRBD2
TGCAGCGTCTGGACAGGGGCGAACACTGAAGCTTTCTTT | CSVWTGANTEAFF | TRBJ1-1 | TRBV29-1 | many | TRBD1
TGCGCCAGCAGTGAGTCGATGGCTTGGGACACATCCTACGAGCAGTACTTC | CASSESMAWDTSYEQYF | TRBJ2-7 | TRBV10-1 | many | .
TGTGCCAGCAGCTACACCTCTGGGGCCAACGTCCTGACTTTC | CASSYTSGANVLTF | TRBJ2-6 | TRBV12-3/TRBV12-4 | many | .
TGTGCCAGCAGCGGACAGGGGCGACAGCAGTACTTC | CASSGQGRQQYF | TRBJ2-7 | TRBV7-9 | many | TRBD1
TGTGCCAGCAGCCGCACTACACCGGGCGCTACTGAAGCTTTCTTT | CASSRTTPGATEAFF | TRBJ1-1 | TRBV2 | . | .
TGTGCCAGCAGCCAAGTACAGGGTCTCCTTGACAGGGGCCACGAGCAGTACTTC | CASSQVQGLLDRGHEQYF | TRBJ2-7 | TRBV14 | . | TRBD1
TGTGCCACCAGTGACAGCTGGGCCCCGAATCAGCCCCAGCATTTT | CATSDSWAPNQPQHF | TRBJ1-5 | TRBV24-1 | few | .
TGTGCCAGCAGTGACCAACAGGGACAGCGTACCTACGAGCAGTACTTC | CASSDQQGQRTYEQYF | TRBJ2-7 | TRBV25-1 | many | TRBD1
TGCAGTGCTCAGACGGTGAATCAGCCCCAGCATTTT | CSAQTVNQPQHF | TRBJ1-5 | TRBV20-1 | . | .
TGTGCCAGCGGGACAGGGGGCGGCGAAAAACTGTTTTTT | CASGTGGGEKLFF | TRBJ1-4 | TRBV6-1 | . | TRBD1
TGTGCCAGTAGTAACACGAGGGACACTGAAGCTTTCTTT | CASSNTRDTEAFF | TRBJ1-1 | TRBV19 | few | .
TGTGCCAGTTGGACAGGGACCAATTCACCCCTCCACTTT | CASWTGTNSPLHF | TRBJ1-6 | TRBV2 | . | TRBD1
TGTGCCAGCACCCGACTAAAGCAAGAGACCCAGTACTTC | CASTRLKQETQYF | TRBJ2-5 | TRBV7-8 | . | .
TGCGCCAGCCGGGCCCTCTTCTCTGGAAACACCATATATTTT | CASRALFSGNTIYF | TRBJ1-3 | TRBV10-2 | . | .
TGTGCCAGCAGTTACGTAGGTCAGCCCCAGCATTTT | CASSYVGQPQHF | TRBJ1-5 | TRBV2 | . | .
TGCAGTGCTAAACGACAGGACACTGAAGCTTTCTTT | CSAKRQDTEAFF | TRBJ1-1 | TRBV20-1 | . | .
TGTGCCAGCAGCTTAACCGGGACAGTCGGTCAGCCCCAGCATTTT | CASSLTGTVGQPQHF | TRBJ1-5 | TRBV7-3 | . | TRBD1
TGTGCCAGCAGCCTGCTGGGGCGGGGCGCCACCTACGAGCAGTACTTC | CASSLLGRGATYEQYF | TRBJ2-7 | TRBV7-2 | . | .
TGTGCCAGCAGTTACGAGGGGAGGGCAGGGGAGACCCAGTACTTC | CASSYEGRAGETQYF | TRBJ2-5 | TRBV2 | once | TRBD2